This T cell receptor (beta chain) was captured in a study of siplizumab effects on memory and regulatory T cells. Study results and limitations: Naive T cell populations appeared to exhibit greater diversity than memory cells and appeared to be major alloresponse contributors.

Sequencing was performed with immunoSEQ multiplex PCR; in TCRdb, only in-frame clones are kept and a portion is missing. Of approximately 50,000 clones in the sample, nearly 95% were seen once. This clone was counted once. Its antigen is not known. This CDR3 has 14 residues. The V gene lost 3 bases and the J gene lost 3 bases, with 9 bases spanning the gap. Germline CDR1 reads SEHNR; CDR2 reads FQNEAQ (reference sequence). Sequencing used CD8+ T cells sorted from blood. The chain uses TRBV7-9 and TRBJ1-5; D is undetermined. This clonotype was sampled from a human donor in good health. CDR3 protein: CASSFWESNQPQHF. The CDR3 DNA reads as TGTGCCAGCAGCTTCTGGGAGTCCAATCAGCCCCAGCATTTT.